The 2 T cell receptor beta chains in this list originate from one sample, sequenced in a study of PD-1 blockade in classical Hodgkin lymphoma. Following autologous stem cell transplantation, relapse occurred in every patient, and exposure to brentuximab vedotin varied. Magnetic negative selection of thawed PBMCs was the method by which CD4+ T cells were purified. Assay: immunoSEQ multiplex PCR; the TCRdb copy retains only in-frame clones and omits some. This table holds more than 25,000 clones, 85% found once. The input for sequencing was CD4+ T cells from blood, taken at baseline. Receptors originate from a human donor with classical Hodgkin lymphoma.

The rearrangement joins TRBV29-1 to TRBJ1-2; 8 bases agree with TRBD1. The CDR3 extends over 14 amino acids. Germline V gene lookup returns CDR1 SQVTM and CDR2 ANQGSEA. Trimming removed 5 bases from V and 2 bases from J; junction bases left unmatched: 7. In DNA form, the CDR3 reads TGCAGCGTTTCCCCGACAGGGGCGAACTATGGCTACACCTTC. This codes for CSVSPTGANYGYTF.

This clone was seen just once. The rearrangement uses TRBV7-9 and TRBJ2-5, with 9 bases aligning to TRBD1. V shed 4 bases, J shed 2 bases, and the junction held 14 bases outside the gene matches. CDR3 length: 18 residues. Germline CDR1 and CDR2: SEHNR and FQNEAQ (reference sequence). The CDR3 loop is CASSSGGRTGAFQETQYF. CDR3 sequence (DNA): TGTGCCAGCAGCTCTGGGGGCCGGACAGGGGCGTTTCAAGAGACCCAGTACTTC.